This T cell receptor beta chain was obtained from a study of blood T cell repertoires in COVID-19. Background on the study: Samples came from the United States, Italy and Spain, spanning acute and convalescent COVID-19. T cells, B-cell-depleted T cells, or PBMCs provided the cDNA or gDNA that served as material.

As handled by the study authors: Amplifying reference gene primers gave estimates of nucleated cell counts. Repertoires were generated with immunoSEQ multiplex PCR, while TCRdb's copy carries only in-frame clones and drops some. V, J and clone size reflect that table, while D and trimming were determined from the DNA. The repertoire includes about 38,000 clones, 85% of them detected once, and around 4.9% sits in the top ten. The sequenced material came from peripheral blood. The sequence derives from a man aged 50 to 60 with active COVID-19.

The CDR3 region has the DNA TGTGCCAGCAGTTACCGACCCGCGGGTGAAGCTTTCTTT. The encoded protein is CASSYRPAGEAFF. V gene TRBV6-6 combines with J gene TRBJ1-1; no clear D. V shed 2 bases and J shed 7 bases, with 11 bases lying between them. Looked up from germline, CDR1 is MNHNY and CDR2 is SVGAGI (reference sequence). This CDR3 region has 13 residues.